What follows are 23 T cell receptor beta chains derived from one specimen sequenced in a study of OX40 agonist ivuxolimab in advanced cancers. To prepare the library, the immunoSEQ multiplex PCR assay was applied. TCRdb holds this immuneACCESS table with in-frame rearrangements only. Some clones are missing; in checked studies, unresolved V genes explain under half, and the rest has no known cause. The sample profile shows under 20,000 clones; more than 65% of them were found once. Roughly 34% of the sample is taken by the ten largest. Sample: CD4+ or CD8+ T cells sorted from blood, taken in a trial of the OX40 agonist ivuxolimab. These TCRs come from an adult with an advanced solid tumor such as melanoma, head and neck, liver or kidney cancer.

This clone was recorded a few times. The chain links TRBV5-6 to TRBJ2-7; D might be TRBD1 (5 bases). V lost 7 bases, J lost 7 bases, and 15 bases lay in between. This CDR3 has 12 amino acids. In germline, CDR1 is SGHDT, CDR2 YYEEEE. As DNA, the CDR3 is TGTGCCAGCCGACAAGGGGTGCGAGAGCAGTACTTC. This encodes CASRQGVREQYF.

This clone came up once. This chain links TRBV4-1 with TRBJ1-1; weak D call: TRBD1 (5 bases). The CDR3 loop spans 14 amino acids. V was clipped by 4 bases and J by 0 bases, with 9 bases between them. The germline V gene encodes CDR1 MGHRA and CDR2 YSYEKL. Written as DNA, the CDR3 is TGCGCCAGCAGCCTCTGGGGGATGAACACTGAAGCTTTCTTT. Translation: CASSLWGMNTEAFF.

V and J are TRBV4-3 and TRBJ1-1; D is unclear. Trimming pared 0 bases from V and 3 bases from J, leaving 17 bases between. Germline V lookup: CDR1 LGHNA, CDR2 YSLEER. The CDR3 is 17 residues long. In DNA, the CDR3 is TGCGCCAGCAGCCAAGAAGGGTGGGCATCTACATACACTGAAGCTTTCTTT. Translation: CASSQEGWASTYTEAFF.

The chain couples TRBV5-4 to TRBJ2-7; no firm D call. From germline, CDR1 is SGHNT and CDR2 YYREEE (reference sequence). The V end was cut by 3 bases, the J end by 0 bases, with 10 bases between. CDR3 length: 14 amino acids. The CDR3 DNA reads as TGTGCCAGCAGCTCAGGAACAGTCTCCTACGAGCAGTACTTC. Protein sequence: CASSSGTVSYEQYF.

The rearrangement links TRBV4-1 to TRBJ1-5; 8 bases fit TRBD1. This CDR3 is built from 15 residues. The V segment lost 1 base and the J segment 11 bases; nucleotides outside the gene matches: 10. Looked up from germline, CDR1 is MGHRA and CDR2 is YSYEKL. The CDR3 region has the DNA TGCGCCAGCAGCCAAGTGGACAGGGACCTTGAGACCCAGCATTTT. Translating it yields CASSQVDRDLETQHF.

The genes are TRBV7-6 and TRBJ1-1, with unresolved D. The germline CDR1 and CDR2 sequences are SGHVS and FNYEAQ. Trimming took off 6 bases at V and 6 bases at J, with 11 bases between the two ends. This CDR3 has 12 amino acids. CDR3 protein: CASSPPRSEAFF. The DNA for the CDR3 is TGTGCCAGCAGTCCCCCCAGATCTGAAGCTTTCTTT.

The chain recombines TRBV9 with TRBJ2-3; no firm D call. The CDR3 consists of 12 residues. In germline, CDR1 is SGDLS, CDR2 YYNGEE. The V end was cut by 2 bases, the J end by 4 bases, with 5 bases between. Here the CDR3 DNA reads TGTGCCAGCAGCGTCAGCGCAGATACGCAGTATTTT. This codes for CASSVSADTQYF.

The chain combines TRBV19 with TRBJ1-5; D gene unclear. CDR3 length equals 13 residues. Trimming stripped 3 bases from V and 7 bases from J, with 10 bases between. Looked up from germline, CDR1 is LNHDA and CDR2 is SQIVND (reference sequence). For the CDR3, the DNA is TGTGCCAGTAGTATTGGAGGGTTACAGCCCCAGCATTTT. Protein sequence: CASSIGGLQPQHF.

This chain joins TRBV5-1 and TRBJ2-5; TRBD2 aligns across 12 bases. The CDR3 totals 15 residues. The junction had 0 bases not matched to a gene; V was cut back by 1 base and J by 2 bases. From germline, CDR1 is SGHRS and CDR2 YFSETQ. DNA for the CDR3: TGCGCCAGCAGCTTGACTAGCGGGGGGCAAGAGACCCAGTACTTC. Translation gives CASSLTSGGQETQYF.

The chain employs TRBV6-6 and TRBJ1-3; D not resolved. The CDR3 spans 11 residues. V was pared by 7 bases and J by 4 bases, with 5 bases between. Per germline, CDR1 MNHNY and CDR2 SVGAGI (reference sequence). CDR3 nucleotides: TGTGCCAGCAAGGTCGGAAACACCATATATTTT. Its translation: CASKVGNTIYF.

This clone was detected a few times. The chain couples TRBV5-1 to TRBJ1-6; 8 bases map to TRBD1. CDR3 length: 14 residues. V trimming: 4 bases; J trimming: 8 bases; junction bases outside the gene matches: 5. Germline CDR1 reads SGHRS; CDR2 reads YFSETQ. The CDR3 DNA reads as TGCGCCAGCAGCCCCGGGACAGGAGATTCACCCCTCCACTTT. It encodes CASSPGTGDSPLHF.

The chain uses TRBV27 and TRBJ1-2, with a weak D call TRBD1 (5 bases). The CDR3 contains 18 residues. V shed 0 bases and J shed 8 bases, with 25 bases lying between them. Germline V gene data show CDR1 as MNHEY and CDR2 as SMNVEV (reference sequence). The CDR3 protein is CASSLSGRGLGLRGGYTF. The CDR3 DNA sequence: TGTGCCAGCAGTTTATCAGGGCGGGGATTGGGACTCCGAGGGGGCTACACCTTC.

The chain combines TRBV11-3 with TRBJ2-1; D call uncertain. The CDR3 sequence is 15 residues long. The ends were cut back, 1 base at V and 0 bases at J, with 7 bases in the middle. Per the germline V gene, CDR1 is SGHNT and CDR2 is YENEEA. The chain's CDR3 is CASSLVFSSYNEQFF. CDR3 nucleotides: TGTGCCAGCAGCTTAGTGTTTAGCTCCTACAATGAGCAGTTCTTC.

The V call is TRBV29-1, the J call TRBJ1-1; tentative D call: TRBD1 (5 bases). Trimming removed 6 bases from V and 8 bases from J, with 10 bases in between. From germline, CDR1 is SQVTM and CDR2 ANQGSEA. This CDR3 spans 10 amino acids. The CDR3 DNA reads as TGCAGCGTCCGACAGACCGAAGCTTTCTTT. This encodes CSVRQTEAFF. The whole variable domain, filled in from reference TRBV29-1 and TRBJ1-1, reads SAVISQKPSRDICQRGTSLTIQCQVDSQVTMMFWYRQQPGQSLTLIATANQGSEATYESGFVIDKFPISRPNLTFSTLTVSNMSPEDSSIYLCSVRQTEAFFGQGTRLTVV.

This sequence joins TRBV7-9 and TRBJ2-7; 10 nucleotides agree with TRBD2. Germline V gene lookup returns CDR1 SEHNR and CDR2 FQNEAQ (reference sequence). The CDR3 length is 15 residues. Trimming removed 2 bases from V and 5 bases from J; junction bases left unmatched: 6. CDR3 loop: CASSLRYLAGDEQYF. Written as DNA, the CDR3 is TGTGCCAGCAGCTTAAGGTATCTAGCGGGGGACGAGCAGTACTTC.

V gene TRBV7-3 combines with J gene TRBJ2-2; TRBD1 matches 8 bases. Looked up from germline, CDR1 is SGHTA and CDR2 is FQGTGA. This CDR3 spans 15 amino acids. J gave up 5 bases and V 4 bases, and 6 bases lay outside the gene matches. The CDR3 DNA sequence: TGTGCCAGCAGCTCCACAGGGGGTAGTACCGGGGAGCTGTTTTTT. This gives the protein CASSSTGGSTGELFF.

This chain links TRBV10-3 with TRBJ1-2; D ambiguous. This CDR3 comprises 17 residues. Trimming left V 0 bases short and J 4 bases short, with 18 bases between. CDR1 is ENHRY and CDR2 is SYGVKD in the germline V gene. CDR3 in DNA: TGTGCCATCAGTGAGTCGTCCGGGTGGCAGCCTTCCTATGGCTACACCTTC. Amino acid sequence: CAISESSGWQPSYGYTF.

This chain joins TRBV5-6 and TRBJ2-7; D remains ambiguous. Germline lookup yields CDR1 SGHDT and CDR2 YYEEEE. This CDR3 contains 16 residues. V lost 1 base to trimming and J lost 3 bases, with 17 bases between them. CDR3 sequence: CASSLSLGSNNYEQYF. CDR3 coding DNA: TGTGCCAGCAGCTTGTCCCTGGGGTCCAATAACTACGAGCAGTACTTC.

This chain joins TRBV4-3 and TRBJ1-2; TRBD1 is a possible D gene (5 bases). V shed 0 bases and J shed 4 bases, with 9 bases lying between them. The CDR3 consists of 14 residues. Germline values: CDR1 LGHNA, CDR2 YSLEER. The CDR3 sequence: CASSQDGAVYGYTF. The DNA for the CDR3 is TGCGCCAGCAGCCAAGATGGGGCGGTCTATGGCTACACCTTC.

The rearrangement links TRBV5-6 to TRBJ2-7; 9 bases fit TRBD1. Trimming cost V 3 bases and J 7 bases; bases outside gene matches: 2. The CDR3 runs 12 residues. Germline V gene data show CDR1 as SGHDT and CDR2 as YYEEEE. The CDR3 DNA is TGTGCCAGCAGCTGGACAGGGGATGAGCAGTACTTC. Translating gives CASSWTGDEQYF.

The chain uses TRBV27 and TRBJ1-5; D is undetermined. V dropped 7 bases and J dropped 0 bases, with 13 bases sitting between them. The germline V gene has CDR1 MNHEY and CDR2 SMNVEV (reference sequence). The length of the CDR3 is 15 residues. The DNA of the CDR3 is TGTGCCAGCAAAACTCAGGTCTATAGCAATCAGCCCCAGCATTTT. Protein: CASKTQVYSNQPQHF.

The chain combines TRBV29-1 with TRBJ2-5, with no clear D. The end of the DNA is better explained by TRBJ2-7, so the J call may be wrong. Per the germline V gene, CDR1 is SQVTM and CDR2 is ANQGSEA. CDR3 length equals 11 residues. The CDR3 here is CSATVLYEQYF. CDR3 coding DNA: TGCAGCGCGACGGTCCTCTACGAGCAGTACTTC.

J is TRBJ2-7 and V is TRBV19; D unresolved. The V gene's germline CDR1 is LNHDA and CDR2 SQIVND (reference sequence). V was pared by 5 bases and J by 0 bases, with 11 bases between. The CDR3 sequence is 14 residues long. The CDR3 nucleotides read TGTGCCAGTAGTTCCCGCCAGTACTCCTACGAGCAGTACTTC. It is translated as CASSSRQYSYEQYF.